A selection of T cell receptor beta chains follows, all from one sample in a study of shared clonotypes between healthy human individuals. Sequencing used immunoSEQ multiplex PCR; TCRdb keeps in-frame clones, though not all of them. This table holds millions of clones, roughly 93% found once. The sequencing sample was made of naive CD4+ T cells from PBMCs. These receptor sequences come from a man between 18 and 35 years old in good health. Some clones in this sample may be carry-over from other donors' samples. Both conserved end residues are part of each CDR3. D genes are given only for firm matches. The listing skips clone size in some rows; elsewhere it reads once, few, many or a size class.

clone size: .
V gene: TRBV11-2
J gene: TRBJ2-7
D gene: .
CDR3 protein: CASSFVWGYEQYF
CDR3 DNA: TGTGCCAGCAGCTTTGTCTGGGGCTACGAGCAGTACTTC

clone size: .
V gene: TRBV11-2
J gene: TRBJ2-1
D gene: .
CDR3 protein: CASSSPRGLINEQFF
CDR3 DNA: TGTGCCAGCAGCTCTCCACGCGGGCTCATCAATGAGCAGTTCTTC

clone size: .
V gene: TRBV11-3
J gene: TRBJ2-1
D gene: .
CDR3 protein: CASSLEPAGRSYNEQFF
CDR3 DNA: TGTGCCAGCAGCTTAGAACCAGCGGGCCGATCCTACAATGAGCAGTTCTTC

clone size: .
V gene: TRBV15
J gene: TRBJ2-7
D gene: .
CDR3 protein: CATSRGWGSQSFSANSYEQYF
CDR3 DNA: TGTGCCACCAGCAGAGGTTGGGGCAGCCAAAGTTTTAGCGCAAACTCCTACGAGCAGTACTTC

clone size: .
V gene: TRBV29-1
J gene: TRBJ1-1
D gene: .
CDR3 protein: CSVVSTEAFF
CDR3 DNA: TGCAGCGTTGTAAGCACTGAAGCTTTCTTT

clone size: .
V gene: TRBV10-3
J gene: TRBJ1-2
D gene: .
CDR3 protein: CAISGRLGPLDGYTF
CDR3 DNA: TGTGCCATCAGCGGACGCCTCGGCCCTTTGGATGGCTACACCTTC

clone size: .
V gene: TRBV9
J gene: TRBJ1-1
D gene: .
CDR3 protein: CASSVGVGGVAEAFF
CDR3 DNA: TGTGCCAGCAGCGTAGGTGTGGGTGGGGTCGCTGAAGCTTTCTTT

clone size: .
V gene: TRBV4-3
J gene: TRBJ1-1
D gene: TRBD1
CDR3 protein: CASSQDLSRTGWGTEAFF
CDR3 DNA: TGCGCCAGCAGCCAAGATTTATCTCGGACAGGGTGGGGCACTGAAGCTTTCTTT

clone size: .
V gene: TRBV28
J gene: TRBJ2-2
D gene: TRBD2
CDR3 protein: CATREGRTGELFF
CDR3 DNA: TGTGCCACCCGGGAGGGCAGAACCGGGGAGCTGTTTTTT

clone size: .
V gene: TRBV5-1
J gene: TRBJ2-2
D gene: .
CDR3 protein: CASSPVTYTGELFF
CDR3 DNA: TGCGCCAGCAGTCCCGTTACCTACACCGGGGAGCTGTTTTTT

clone size: .
V gene: TRBV19
J gene: TRBJ2-5
D gene: TRBD2
CDR3 protein: CASSFGLAGVETQYF
CDR3 DNA: TGTGCCAGTAGTTTTGGGCTAGCGGGAGTTGAGACCCAGTACTTC

clone size: .
V gene: TRBV28
J gene: TRBJ1-4
D gene: .
CDR3 protein: CASSLDRIVNEKLFF
CDR3 DNA: TGTGCCAGCAGTCTCGACAGGATTGTTAATGAAAAACTGTTTTTT

clone size: .
V gene: TRBV7-3
J gene: TRBJ2-7
D gene: TRBD2
CDR3 protein: CASSYSPGTSHEQYF
CDR3 DNA: TGTGCCAGCAGCTACTCCCCCGGGACTAGTCACGAGCAGTACTTC

clone size: .
V gene: TRBV5-1
J gene: TRBJ1-3
D gene: TRBD1
CDR3 protein: CASSRGGVYSGNTIYF
CDR3 DNA: TGCGCCAGCAGCCGAGGGGGCGTATACTCTGGAAACACCATATATTTT

clone size: once
V gene: TRBV6-5
J gene: TRBJ2-5
D gene: .
CDR3 protein: CASSSLGSVETQYF
CDR3 DNA: TGTGCCAGCAGTTCCCTCGGAAGCGTTGAGACCCAGTACTTC

clone size: .
V gene: TRBV7-2
J gene: TRBJ1-3
D gene: .
CDR3 protein: CASSLATFSGNTIYF
CDR3 DNA: TGTGCCAGCAGCTTAGCGACATTTTCTGGAAACACCATATATTTT

clone size: .
V gene: TRBV7-9
J gene: TRBJ2-2
D gene: TRBD2
CDR3 protein: CASSLTSGRTGELFF
CDR3 DNA: TGTGCCAGCAGCTTGACTAGCGGGAGGACCGGGGAGCTGTTTTTT

clone size: .
V gene: TRBV6-5
J gene: TRBJ1-1
D gene: .
CDR3 protein: CASSYMNTEAFF
CDR3 DNA: TGTGCCAGCAGTTACATGAACACTGAAGCTTTCTTT

clone size: .
V gene: TRBV19
J gene: TRBJ2-3
D gene: TRBD2
CDR3 protein: CASNREGLTDTQYF
CDR3 DNA: TGTGCCAGTAATCGGGAGGGCCTTACAGATACGCAGTATTTT

clone size: .
V gene: TRBV5-6
J gene: TRBJ2-7
D gene: .
CDR3 protein: CASSLFGPQGREQYF
CDR3 DNA: TGTGCCAGCAGCTTGTTTGGGCCCCAGGGTCGAGAGCAGTACTTC

clone size: .
V gene: TRBV11-3
J gene: TRBJ2-7
D gene: .
CDR3 protein: CASSRGGAAYEQYF
CDR3 DNA: TGTGCCAGCAGCCGAGGGGGTGCTGCCTACGAGCAGTACTTC

clone size: .
V gene: TRBV25-1
J gene: TRBJ1-6
D gene: .
CDR3 protein: CASRTGLGPLHF
CDR3 DNA: TGTGCCAGCCGGACCGGCTTGGGACCCCTCCACTTT

clone size: .
V gene: TRBV30
J gene: TRBJ1-1
D gene: .
CDR3 protein: CAWSLGTGTTEAFF
CDR3 DNA: TGTGCCTGGAGTCTCGGGACGGGGACCACTGAAGCTTTCTTT

clone size: .
V gene: TRBV7-3
J gene: TRBJ1-1
D gene: TRBD1
CDR3 protein: CASSLGQGSAEAFF
CDR3 DNA: TGTGCCAGCAGCCTGGGACAGGGGAGCGCTGAAGCTTTCTTT

clone size: .
V gene: TRBV5-1
J gene: TRBJ2-1
D gene: .
CDR3 protein: CASSLGGTGEYNEQFF
CDR3 DNA: TGCGCCAGCAGCCTGGGAGGGACAGGCGAGTACAATGAGCAGTTCTTC

clone size: .
V gene: TRBV29-1
J gene: TRBJ1-3
D gene: .
CDR3 protein: CSVVAGSGNTIYF
CDR3 DNA: TGCAGCGTTGTTGCGGGGTCTGGAAACACCATATATTTT

clone size: .
V gene: TRBV27
J gene: TRBJ2-1
D gene: TRBD2
CDR3 protein: CASSLKGPLVLAGKLPPYNEQFF
CDR3 DNA: TGTGCCAGCAGTTTAAAGGGTCCTCTAGTGCTAGCGGGGAAATTACCACCCTACAATGAGCAGTTCTTC

clone size: .
V gene: TRBV19
J gene: TRBJ2-1
D gene: .
CDR3 protein: CASSTAGTGYNEQFF
CDR3 DNA: TGTGCCAGTAGTACCGCCGGGACTGGCTACAATGAGCAGTTCTTC

clone size: once
V gene: TRBV5-5
J gene: TRBJ2-5
D gene: TRBD2
CDR3 protein: CASSDIAGAGLETQYF
CDR3 DNA: TGTGCCAGCAGCGATATAGCGGGAGCGGGGTTAGAGACCCAGTACTTC

clone size: .
V gene: TRBV29-1
J gene: TRBJ1-4
D gene: TRBD1
CDR3 protein: CSAQTGDNREKLFF
CDR3 DNA: TGCAGCGCCCAGACAGGGGATAATAGGGAAAAACTGTTTTTT

clone size: .
V gene: TRBV21-1
J gene: TRBJ1-1
D gene: .
CDR3 protein: CAIAAECRRAFF
CDR3 DNA: TGTGCCATTGCAGCGGAATGTCGGCGGGCTTTCTTT

clone size: .
V gene: TRBV5-1
J gene: TRBJ2-1
D gene: TRBD2
CDR3 protein: CASSPPGTSGVSGEQFF
CDR3 DNA: TGCGCCAGCAGCCCCCCCGGCACTAGCGGGGTGTCGGGTGAGCAGTTCTTC

clone size: once
V gene: TRBV28
J gene: TRBJ1-3
D gene: TRBD1
CDR3 protein: CAVRARGVGNTIYF
CDR3 DNA: TGTGCCGTCAGGGCCAGGGGGGTCGGAAACACCATATATTTT

clone size: .
V gene: TRBV9
J gene: TRBJ1-4
D gene: TRBD1
CDR3 protein: CASSVGTGGGVNEKLFF
CDR3 DNA: TGTGCCAGCAGCGTCGGGACAGGGGGCGGCGTGAATGAAAAACTGTTTTTT

clone size: .
V gene: TRBV7-3
J gene: TRBJ2-2
D gene: TRBD2
CDR3 protein: CASSSRGTSNGELFF
CDR3 DNA: TGTGCCAGCAGCTCGAGGGGGACTAGCAACGGGGAGCTGTTTTTT

clone size: once
V gene: TRBV7-7
J gene: TRBJ2-1
D gene: .
CDR3 protein: CASSLAGGHTGSYNEQFF
CDR3 DNA: TGTGCCAGCAGCTTAGCGGGCGGTCATACGGGCTCCTACAATGAGCAGTTCTTC

clone size: .
V gene: TRBV7-3
J gene: TRBJ2-3
D gene: TRBD2
CDR3 protein: CASSLTRAGGEGTQYF
CDR3 DNA: TGTGCCAGCAGCTTAACGCGCGCGGGAGGAGAAGGTACGCAGTATTTT

clone size: once
V gene: TRBV5-1
J gene: TRBJ1-5
D gene: .
CDR3 protein: CASSNTGLGNQPQHF
CDR3 DNA: TGCGCCAGCAGCAACACAGGGTTAGGAAATCAGCCCCAGCATTTT